Sequencing of this TCR beta chain was carried out in a study of cytomegalovirus exposure and HLA in healthy donors. Study-level findings and limits: Using a false discovery rate of 0.05, a later analysis showed that 15,000 to 20,000 TCR beta sequences were associated with HLA alleles.

Use of 60 Vbeta and 13 Jbeta primers characterized the PCR. Here immunoSEQ multiplex PCR was the method, and the copy in TCRdb shows in-frame clones only, minus some. The table has 90,000 to 120,000 clones, roughly 80% seen once. Trimming pared 0 bases from V and 0 bases from J, leaving 7 bases between. CDR3 length: 15 amino acids. CDR1 and CDR2 from the germline V gene are SGHNT and YYREEE (reference sequence). This clone was detected a few times. The antigen is undetermined. The receptor comes from a man younger than 40 in good health and CMV-seronegative. The chain couples TRBV5-4 to TRBJ1-3; D is uncertain. Sample: PBMCs. This CDR3 is CASSLGSLSGNTIYF. DNA of the CDR3: TGTGCCAGCAGCTTGGGGAGTCTCTCTGGAAACACCATATATTTT.